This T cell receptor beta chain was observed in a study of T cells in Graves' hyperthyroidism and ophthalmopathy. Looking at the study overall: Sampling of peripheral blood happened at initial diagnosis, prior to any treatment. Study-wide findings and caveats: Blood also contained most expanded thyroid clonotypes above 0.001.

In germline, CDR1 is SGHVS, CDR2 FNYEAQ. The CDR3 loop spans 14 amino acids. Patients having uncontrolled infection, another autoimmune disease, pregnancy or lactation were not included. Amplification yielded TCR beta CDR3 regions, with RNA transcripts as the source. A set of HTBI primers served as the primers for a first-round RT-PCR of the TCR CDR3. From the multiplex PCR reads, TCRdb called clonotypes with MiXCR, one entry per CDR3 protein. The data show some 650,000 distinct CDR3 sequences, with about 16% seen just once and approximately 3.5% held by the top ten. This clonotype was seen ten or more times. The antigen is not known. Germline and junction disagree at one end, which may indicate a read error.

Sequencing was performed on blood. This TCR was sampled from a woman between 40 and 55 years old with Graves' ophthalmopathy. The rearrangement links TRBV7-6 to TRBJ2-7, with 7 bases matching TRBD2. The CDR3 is CASSPGRRDYAQYF. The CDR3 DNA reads TGTGCCAGCAGCCCAGGGAGGCGGGACTACGCGCAGTACTTC.